One and the same sample provided the 23 T cell receptor beta chains below, sequenced in a study of cytomegalovirus exposure and HLA in healthy donors. The PCR used 60 Vbeta and 13 Jbeta primers. Assay: immunoSEQ multiplex PCR; the TCRdb copy retains only in-frame clones and omits some. This sample has more than 85,000 clones, with 76% found just once. Sequencing was done on a sample of PBMCs. The receptors were gathered from a man in his thirties or forties in good health and CMV-seropositive.

A few counts support this clone. J is TRBJ2-7 and V is TRBV28; D is possibly TRBD1 (5 bases). This CDR3 spans 16 amino acids. The V and J ends lost 6 bases and 0 bases respectively, with 18 bases between them. CDR1 and CDR2 (germline): MDHEN, SYDVKM. The CDR3 nucleotides are TGTGCCAGCAGCAACCCTAACAGGATACACTCCTACGAGCAGTACTTC. Translation: CASSNPNRIHSYEQYF. The complete variable domain, with remaining parts taken from reference TRBV28 and TRBJ2-7, reads DVKVTQSSRYLVKRTGEKVFLECVQDMDHENMFWYRQDPGLGLRLIYFSYDVKMKEKGDIPEGYSVSREKKERFSLILESASTNQTSMYLCASSNPNRIHSYEQYFGPGTRLTVT.

The V call is TRBV6-1, the J call TRBJ2-3; D is perhaps TRBD2 (5 bases). This CDR3 spans 11 amino acids. Deletions cut 5 bases from V and 5 bases from J, with 5 bases between. Germline V gene data show CDR1 as MNHNS and CDR2 as SASEGT. The chain's CDR3 is CASSRGDTQYF. The CDR3 coding sequence is TGTGCCAGCAGTCGGGGAGATACGCAGTATTTT.

The V gene is TRBV2, the J gene TRBJ2-7; 8 nucleotides align to TRBD1. Per germline, CDR1 SNHLY and CDR2 FYNNEI. Trimming removed 0 bases from V and 3 bases from J; junction bases left unmatched: 7. The CDR3 totals 16 residues. CDR3 nucleotide sequence: TGTGCCAGCAGTGAAGCAAACAGGGGGGTGTACTACGAGCAGTACTTC. It yields the protein CASSEANRGVYYEQYF.

The chain has TRBV19 and TRBJ1-2; 10 bases line up with TRBD1. Germline V gene sequence: CDR1 LNHDA, CDR2 SQIVND (reference sequence). The CDR3 contains 13 residues. Unmatched junction bases numbered 5, after V lost 5 bases and J lost 8 bases. DNA of the CDR3: TGTGCCAGTAGTGCCGACAGGGGGCGCGGCTACACCTTC. Protein product: CASSADRGRGYTF.

The chain's CDR3 is CASSQRKRLGGPATDTQYF. In DNA form, the CDR3 reads TGCGCCAGCAGCCAACGCAAGCGGCTAGGCGGACCAGCCACAGATACGCAGTATTTT. V usage is TRBV4-3 and J usage is TRBJ2-3, with a weak D call TRBD2 (5 bases). Germline CDR1 is LGHNA and CDR2 is YSLEER. Trimming left V 2 bases short and J 2 bases short, with 23 bases between. This CDR3 comprises 19 residues.

This chain links TRBV7-6 with TRBJ2-7; TRBD1 aligns across 7 bases. The CDR3 totals 13 residues. The J segment lost 5 bases and the V segment lost 3 bases, leaving 4 bases of the junction unmatched. The V gene's germline CDR1 is SGHVS and CDR2 FNYEAQ. Here the CDR3 reads CASSFGTANEQYF. DNA for the CDR3: TGTGCCAGCAGCTTCGGGACAGCAAACGAGCAGTACTTC.

This chain connects TRBV5-1 to TRBJ2-6, with 10 nucleotides matching TRBD1. The CDR3 extends over 19 amino acids. V shed 2 bases, J shed 0 bases, and the junction held 8 bases outside the gene matches. Per germline, CDR1 SGHRS and CDR2 YFSETQ. CDR3 sequence (DNA): TGCGCCAGCAGCTTTCTAGGGGGACAGGGGAGCTCTGGGGCCAACGTCCTGACTTTC. Its protein product is CASSFLGGQGSSGANVLTF.

The CDR3, as DNA: TGTGCCAGCAGCGTCGGGGTCGGGGAGGGGCCAAAACTGTTTTTT. This translates into CASSVGVGEGPKLFF. The chain has TRBV9 and TRBJ1-4; TRBD1 is a possible D gene (5 bases). This CDR3 spans 15 amino acids. V lost 2 bases and J lost 10, with 18 bases in between. CDR1 and CDR2 from the germline V gene are SGDLS and YYNGEE.

This clone appeared a single time. The rearrangement joins TRBV27 to TRBJ2-7; 9 nucleotides align to TRBD1. CDR3 length equals 15 residues. CDR1 MNHEY and CDR2 SMNVEV come from the germline V gene (reference sequence). Trimming cost V 5 bases and J 2 bases; bases outside gene matches: 7. In nucleotides, the CDR3 is TGTGCCAGCAGTACACGGGACAGGGCCACCTACGAGCAGTACTTC. This codes for CASSTRDRATYEQYF.

The CDR3 region is CASSLGGDYEQYF. The CDR3 DNA is TGTGCCAGCAGCTTGGGGGGAGACTACGAGCAGTACTTC. The chain recombines TRBV5-4 with TRBJ2-7; D may be TRBD2 (5 bases). The CDR3 loop spans 13 amino acids. CDR1 is SGHNT, CDR2 YYREEE, per germline (reference sequence). The V gene lost 0 bases and the J gene lost 3 bases, with 7 bases spanning the gap.

The chain couples TRBV6-5 to TRBJ1-3; D uncertain. Trimming left V 2 bases short and J 8 bases short, with 10 bases between. Germline values: CDR1 MNHEY, CDR2 SVGAGI. The CDR3 length is 13 residues. The CDR3 spells CASSYGGRDTIYF. In nucleotides, the CDR3 is TGTGCCAGCAGTTACGGAGGTAGAGACACCATATATTTT.

Concerning this clone: Since no conserved phenylalanine or tryptophan closes the CDR3, a read error is the likely cause. This rearrangement joins TRBV28 to TRBJ1-2, with D perhaps TRBD1 (6 bases). Germline V gives CDR1 MDHEN, CDR2 SYDVKM. V gave up 7 bases and J gave up 2 bases, with 14 bases separating them. The CDR3 contains 14 residues. The CDR3 sequence is CASTMGQRNYGYTS. In DNA form, the CDR3 reads TGTGCCAGCACGATGGGACAAAGAAACTATGGCTACACCTCC.

The chain combines TRBV28 with TRBJ2-1; D gene ambiguous. Between the trimmed V and J ends, which lost 1 base and 14 bases, there was a span of 15 bases. Germline loops: CDR1 MDHEN, CDR2 SYDVKM. The CDR3 runs 13 residues. CDR3 in DNA: TGTGCCAGCAGTTTATTGGGCTCCAGTTCGAAGTTCTTC. The encoded protein is CASSLLGSSSKFF.

This clone was counted only a few times. The chain carries TRBV2 and TRBJ2-5, with D possibly being TRBD2 (6 bases). This CDR3 is 13 amino acids long. Trimming removed 6 bases at V and 3 bases at J, with 11 bases between. The V gene's germline CDR1 is SNHLY and CDR2 FYNNEI. The CDR3 DNA is TGTGCCAGCAGCGGGGACTCCAAAGAGACCCAGTACTTC. Translation: CASSGDSKETQYF.

The CDR3 region is CASSLDPGEQYF. The CDR3 nucleotides read TGTGCCAGCAGCTTAGACCCAGGCGAGCAGTACTTC. This sequence joins TRBV11-3 and TRBJ2-7; no reliable D call. V lost 0 bases, J lost 6 bases, and 6 bases lay in between. The CDR3 runs 12 residues. Looked up from germline, CDR1 is SGHNT and CDR2 is YENEEA. The whole variable domain, remainder taken from reference TRBV11-3 and TRBJ2-7, is EAGVVQSPRYKIIEKKQPVAFWCNPISGHNTLYWYLQNLGQGPELLIRYENEEAVDDSQLPKDRFSAERLKGVDSTLKIQPAELGDSAVYLCASSLDPGEQYFGPGTRLTVT.

This clone was picked up a small number of times. This sequence joins TRBV2 and TRBJ2-3; 12 bases fit TRBD2. Germline values: CDR1 SNHLY, CDR2 FYNNEI. V gave up 7 bases and J gave up 3 bases; unmatched junction bases: 2. This CDR3 is 14 amino acids long. The CDR3 loop reads CASTLAGGTDTQYF. CDR3 DNA: TGTGCCAGCACCCTAGCGGGGGGGACAGATACGCAGTATTTT.

V is TRBV5-1 and J is TRBJ2-5; D ambiguous. V lost 3 bases and J lost 5, with 11 bases in between. CDR1 is SGHRS, CDR2 YFSETQ, per germline. CDR3 length: 13 residues. The CDR3 DNA reads as TGCGCCAGCAGCTCAGCCAGGCCCGAGACCCAGTACTTC. Translated: CASSSARPETQYF.

CDR3 nucleotides: TGTGCCAGTAGTATAGGGACAGGGTATAACACTGAAGCTTTCTTT. This encodes CASSIGTGYNTEAFF. The V call is TRBV19, the J call TRBJ1-1; 8 bases align to TRBD1. Per germline, CDR1 LNHDA and CDR2 SQIVND (reference sequence). Germline trimming cut 1 base from V and 2 bases from J; bases unmatched to any gene: 3. The CDR3 contains 15 residues. The full variable domain, rest sourced from reference TRBV19 and TRBJ1-1, is DGGITQSPKYLFRKEGQNVTLSCEQNLNHDAMYWYRQDPGQGLRLIYYSQIVNDFQKGDIAEGYSVSREKKESFPLTVTSAQKNPTAFYLCASSIGTGYNTEAFFGQGTRLTVV.

J is TRBJ2-7 and V is TRBV5-8; 7 bases line up with TRBD1. Per the germline V gene, CDR1 is SGHTS and CDR2 is YDEGEE. After removal of 4 bases from V and 3 bases from J, the junction contained 7 bases not matched to a gene. The CDR3 has 14 residues. The DNA of the CDR3 is TGTGCCAGCAGCCTGACAGGGAGAGTCTACGAGCAGTACTTC. Residues: CASSLTGRVYEQYF.

This chain connects TRBV5-4 to TRBJ2-1, with a weak D call TRBD2 (6 bases). V was clipped by 4 bases and J by 2 bases, with 19 bases between them. CDR3 length: 17 amino acids. CDR1 is SGHNT, CDR2 YYREEE, per germline (reference sequence). In DNA, the CDR3 is TGTGCCAGCAGCCCCAGCCAGGCTAGCGCAACCTACAATGAGCAGTTCTTC. The encoded protein is CASSPSQASATYNEQFF.

The V gene is TRBV29-1, the J gene TRBJ2-1; D unresolved. Trimming removed 1 base from V and 2 bases from J, with 9 bases in between. CDR1 and CDR2 (germline): SQVTM, ANQGSEA. This CDR3 has 14 amino acids. The DNA for the CDR3 is TGCAGCGTTGAAGTACCTACAGCCTACAATGAGCAGTTCTTC. Protein: CSVEVPTAYNEQFF.

The chain couples TRBV28 to TRBJ1-1; D is ambiguous. V dropped 5 bases and J dropped 0 bases, with 7 bases sitting between them. This CDR3 has 13 amino acids. The germline CDR1 and CDR2 sequences are MDHEN and SYDVKM. In DNA, the CDR3 is TGTGCCAGCAGTACCGGGTTGAACACTGAAGCTTTCTTT. Its protein product is CASSTGLNTEAFF.

The sample holds one count of this clone. The chain joins TRBV7-8 to TRBJ2-1; TRBD2 matches at 7 bases. V shed 1 base and J 2 bases; nucleotides not matched to a gene: 11. The length of the CDR3 is 18 residues. Germline V gene data show CDR1 as SGHVS and CDR2 as FQNEAQ. The CDR3 loop reads CASSLVRGGRRPYNEQFF. Here the CDR3 DNA reads TGTGCCAGCAGCTTAGTAAGGGGAGGGCGGCGCCCCTACAATGAGCAGTTCTTC.